This is a list of T cell receptor beta chains from one sample in a study of tumor-infiltrating lymphocytes in primary liver carcinoma. Each CDR3 protein is one row after TCRdb ran MiXCR on the multiplex PCR reads. The top ten hold 5.5% to 7% of the sample, which has 300,000 to 400,000 distinct CDR3 sequences, roughly 61% seen once. Source material: peripheral blood. Source of these receptors: a man in his forties or fifties with primary liver carcinoma and hepatitis B virus infection. Each CDR3 is given with its conserved first and last residue. The D gene is left open where the match is weak. The size of a clone is reported for some rows only, either as once, few or many, or as a class for expanded clones.

V gene	J gene	clone size	D gene	CDR3 DNA	CDR3 protein
TRBV4-3	TRBJ2-7	many	TRBD2	TGCGCCAGCAGCCAGTGGTCCGGTAGCGGGAACGAGCAGTACTTC	CASSQWSGSGNEQYF
TRBV6-6	TRBJ2-5	-	-	TGTGCCAGCAGTTACCTACCACCCAGACCCGGGGGAGAGACCCAGTACTTC	CASSYLPPRPGGETQYF
TRBV11-2	TRBJ1-1	few	-	TGTACCAGCAGCCAGAACACTGAAGCCTTCTTT	CTSSQNTEAFF
TRBV1	TRBJ2-5	-	-	TGCACCAGCAGCCCCCGTTCGAGGGTTTCGGAGACCCAGTACTTC	CTSSPRSRVSETQYF
TRBV4-1	TRBJ1-4	-	-	TGCGCCAGCAGCCAAGAAAACAGGGAGGGGGAAAAAATGTTTTTT	CASSQENREGEKMFF
TRBV10-3	TRBJ2-1	-	TRBD1	TGTGCCTTCAGTGAGACAGGGTCCAATGAGCAGTTCTTC	CAFSETGSNEQFF
TRBV28	TRBJ1-1	few	-	TGTGCCAGCAACCCCCGCCTTGAGAACACTGAAGCTTTCTTT	CASNPRLENTEAFF
TRBV12-3/TRBV12-4	TRBJ2-7	many	-	TGTGCCAGCAGTAATCGTCCCCCCGACGACGAGCAGTACTTC	CASSNRPPDDEQYF
TRBV10-1	TRBJ1-2	once	-	TGCGCCAGCAATGTGTACAGGGAGCTTCGGCAGGGCTACACCTTC	CASNVYRELRQGYTF
TRBV28	TRBJ2-3	-	-	TGTGCCAGCAGTTTACTAGATACGCAGTATTTT	CASSLLDTQYF
TRBV5-4	TRBJ2-1	-	-	TGCCCCAGCAGCTCAGGGAGCAGGAGGTTCTCCTACAATGAGCAGTTCTTC	CPSSSGSRRFSYNEQFF
TRBV10-1	TRBJ2-2	-	TRBD2	TGCGCCAGTGGGACCGGGACTAGCCATAACACCGGGGAGCTGTTTTTT	CASGTGTSHNTGELFF
TRBV4-1	TRBJ2-6	many	TRBD1	TGCGCCAGCAGCCAAGATGACAGGGGCGCTGGGGCCAACGTCCTGACTTTC	CASSQDDRGAGANVLTF
TRBV29-1	TRBJ2-3	few	-	TGCAGCGTCGGCCCTGCGGCTAGCATGGGGAAGCATACAGATACGCAGTATTTT	CSVGPAASMGKHTDTQYF
TRBV5-1	TRBJ2-5	-	-	TGCGCCAGCAGCTTAGGGGGGATCAGGAACCCAAGAGAGACCCAGTACTTC	CASSLGGIRNPRETQYF
TRBV10-1	TRBJ2-7	few	-	TGCGCCAGCAGTGAGTCTCGGTTGCCGGGTTTGTACGAGCAGTACTTC	CASSESRLPGLYEQYF
TRBV12-3/TRBV12-4	TRBJ2-4	many	-	TGTGCCAGCAGTTTAGCGAAGGACATTCAGTACTTC	CASSLAKDIQYF
TRBV5-1	TRBJ2-1	-	TRBD2	TGCGCCAGCAGCTCTGTCGGGAGGGCCGATGAGCAGTTGTTC	CASSSVGRADEQLF
TRBV7-9	TRBJ2-1	-	TRBD2	TGTGCCAGCAGCTTAGGGACTAGCAGGAGTAATGAGCAGTTCTTC	CASSLGTSRSNEQFF
TRBV7-9	TRBJ1-5	-	TRBD1	TGTGCGAGCAGCCCAGAAGGGGGCTACAATCAGCCCCAGCATTTT	CASSPEGGYNQPQHF
TRBV11-2	TRBJ2-7	many	-	TGTGCCAGCAGCTTAGGTGGGGGGGCTGGCTACGAGCAGTACTTC	CASSLGGGAGYEQYF
TRBV6-1	TRBJ2-1	-	TRBD1	TGTGCCAGCAGTGATGCTGGGACAGGGTGGAATGAGAAGTTCTTC	CASSDAGTGWNEKFF
TRBV4-1	TRBJ2-7	many	TRBD1	TGCGCCAGCAGCGACGGGACAGGGGTACAATACGAGCAGTACTTC	CASSDGTGVQYEQYF
TRBV19	TRBJ2-2	-	TRBD1	TGTGCCAGCGCAGGGGGAACCGGGGAGCTGTTTTTT	CASAGGTGELFF
TRBV7-9	TRBJ2-1	-	-	TGTGCCAGCAGCTTAGAAGGATCCTGGAATGAGCAGTTCTTC	CASSLEGSWNEQFF
TRBV4-3	TRBJ2-7	-	TRBD2	TGTGCCAACAGCCAAGATTGGAGTAGCGGGAGGGCCTACGAGCAGTACTTC	CANSQDWSSGRAYEQYF
TRBV11-2	TRBJ2-1	-	-	TGCGTCAGCAGCTTACAGTGGCATGAGCAGTTCTTC	CVSSLQWHEQFF
TRBV11-2	TRBJ2-2	-	TRBD2	TGTGCCAGCATCACCGGGGGGAGGAATACCGGGGAGCTGCCTTTT	CASITGGRNTGELPF
TRBV11-2	TRBJ2-1	-	-	TGTACCAGCAGCTTAGGGAGAGTGAATGAGCAGTTCTTC	CTSSLGRVNEQFF
TRBV10-2	TRBJ2-7	many	-	TGCGCCAGCAGTGTAGCAACAGCTACCTACGAGCAGTACTTC	CASSVATATYEQYF
TRBV6-5	TRBJ2-1	-	TRBD2	TGTGCCAGGCCTCCGGGACCGGGACTAGCTCTCACTAGCTCCTATAATGAGCAGTCCTTC	CARPPGPGLALTSSYNEQSF
TRBV6-1	TRBJ2-6	many	-	TGTGCCAGCAGTGAAGACAACTCTGGGGCCAACGTCCTGACTTTC	CASSEDNSGANVLTF
TRBV5-4	TRBJ2-1	few	-	TGTGCCAGCAGCTCTCAACTAACGGGACTCTTCTCCTACAATGAGCAGTTCTTC	CASSSQLTGLFSYNEQFF
TRBV6-5	TRBJ2-6	-	-	TGTACCAGCAGCCTGTCTGGGGCCAACGTCCTGACTTTC	CTSSLSGANVLTF
TRBV5-1	TRBJ2-1	many	TRBD2	TGCGCCAGCAGCTCTACCGGACTAGCGGGAGCGGTGAACAATGAGCAGTTCTTC	CASSSTGLAGAVNNEQFF
TRBV5-4	TRBJ2-1	few	TRBD2	TGTGCCAGCAGCTTACCGGGACTAGCGGGGCCCAATGAGCAGTTCTTC	CASSLPGLAGPNEQFF
TRBV12-3/TRBV12-4	TRBJ2-2	-	-	TGTGCCAGCAGTCCACTTGCCGAGGGGTTGATCACCGGGGAGCTGTTTTTT	CASSPLAEGLITGELFF
TRBV11-2	TRBJ1-2	once	-	TGTGCCAGCAGCGAGGGACATAGCTCTTTAAACTATGGCTACGCCTTC	CASSEGHSSLNYGYAF
TRBV28	TRBJ2-5	few	TRBD2	TGTGCCAGCTCGCGAGCGGGAGTACGCGGGGAGACCCAGTACTTC	CASSRAGVRGETQYF
TRBV11-2	TRBJ2-7	-	-	TGTGCCAGCAGCTTAGGGACCTCGCACTACGAGCAGTACTTC	CASSLGTSHYEQYF
TRBV11-1	TRBJ2-7	-	-	TGTGCAAGCAGCTTAGGGGACAAGTACGAGCTGTACTTC	CASSLGDKYELYF
TRBV11-2	TRBJ1-2	-	-	TGTACCATCAGCCGAGGACCATGTTTCGGCTACACCTTC	CTISRGPCFGYTF
TRBV11-3	TRBJ2-3	-	-	TGTGCCAGCAGCTTATGCCGGACCCCAGATACGCAGTATTTT	CASSLCRTPDTQYF
TRBV28	TRBJ1-5	-	TRBD1	TGTGCCAGCAGTTTGGGCAGGGGGGATAGCAATCAGCCCCAGCATTTT	CASSLGRGDSNQPQHF
TRBV5-5	TRBJ2-1	many	TRBD2	TGTGCCAGCAGCCCAGAACTAGCGTTTTCCAATGAGCAGTTCTTC	CASSPELAFSNEQFF
TRBV5-5	TRBJ2-7	-	-	TGTGTCAGTAGCCCAAACGGATGGTACGAGCAGTACTTC	CVSSPNGWYEQYF
TRBV5-6	TRBJ2-7	-	TRBD1	TGTGACAGCAGCTTGACAGGGCCATCCTACGAGCAGTACTTC	CDSSLTGPSYEQYF
TRBV11-2	TRBJ1-6	-	-	TGTGCCAGCAGCGAGGGGCCAAAACTCCACTTT	CASSEGPKLHF
TRBV10-3	TRBJ2-1	many	-	TGTGCCATCAGCACAAGTACCACCAATGAGCAGTTCTTC	CAISTSTTNEQFF
TRBV29-1	TRBJ1-4	many	TRBD1	TGCAGCGTTAAGGACAGGGCAACTAATGAAAAACTGTTTTTT	CSVKDRATNEKLFF
TRBV4-1	TRBJ1-4	-	TRBD1	TGCGCCAGCAGCCAGGGACAGGGGAGTGAAAAACTGTTTTTT	CASSQGQGSEKLFF
TRBV14	TRBJ2-7	many	-	TGTGCCAGCAGCCCGACTAGGGGCTCCTACGAGCAGTACTTC	CASSPTRGSYEQYF
TRBV6-6	TRBJ1-2	many	TRBD1	TGTGCCAGCAAGGACAGGGAACTTGATGGCTACACCTTC	CASKDRELDGYTF
TRBV5-4	TRBJ2-5	few	-	TGTGCCAGCAGCCGTCAGTCCGCTTGGGGTAGGGAGACCCAGTACTTC	CASSRQSAWGRETQYF
TRBV7-9	TRBJ2-7	-	-	TGTGCCAGCAGCCTGGAGTATGGGGACAACTACTCCTACGAGCAGTACTTC	CASSLEYGDNYSYEQYF
TRBV29-1	TRBJ2-5	-	TRBD1	TGCAGCGGCCAGGGGGCGGATTCCAAGACCCACTGCTTC	CSGQGADSKTHCF